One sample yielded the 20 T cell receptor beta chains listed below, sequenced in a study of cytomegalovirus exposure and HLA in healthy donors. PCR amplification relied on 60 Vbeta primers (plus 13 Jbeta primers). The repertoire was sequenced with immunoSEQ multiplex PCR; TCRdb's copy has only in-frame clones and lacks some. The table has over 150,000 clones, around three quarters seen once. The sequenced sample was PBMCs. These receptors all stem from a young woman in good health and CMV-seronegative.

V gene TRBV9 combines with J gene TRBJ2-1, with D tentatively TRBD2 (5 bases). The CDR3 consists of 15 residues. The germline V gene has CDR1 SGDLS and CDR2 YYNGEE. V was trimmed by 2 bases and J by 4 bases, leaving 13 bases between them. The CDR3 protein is CASSVGLGKYNEQFF. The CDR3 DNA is TGTGCCAGCAGCGTCGGACTGGGGAAATACAATGAGCAGTTCTTC.

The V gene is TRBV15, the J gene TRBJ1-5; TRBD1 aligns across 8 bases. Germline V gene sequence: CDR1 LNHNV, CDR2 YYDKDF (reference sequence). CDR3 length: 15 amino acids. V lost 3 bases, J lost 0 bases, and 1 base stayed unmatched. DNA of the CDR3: TGTGCCACCAGCAGCAGGGGGCCTAGCAATCAGCCCCAGCATTTT. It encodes CATSSRGPSNQPQHF.

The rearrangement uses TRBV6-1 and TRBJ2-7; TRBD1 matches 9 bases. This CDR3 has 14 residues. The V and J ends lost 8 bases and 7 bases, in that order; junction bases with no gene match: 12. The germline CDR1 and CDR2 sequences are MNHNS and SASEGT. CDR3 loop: CASLRDRDPREQYF. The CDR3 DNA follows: TGTGCCAGCCTCCGGGACAGGGATCCTAGGGAGCAGTACTTC.

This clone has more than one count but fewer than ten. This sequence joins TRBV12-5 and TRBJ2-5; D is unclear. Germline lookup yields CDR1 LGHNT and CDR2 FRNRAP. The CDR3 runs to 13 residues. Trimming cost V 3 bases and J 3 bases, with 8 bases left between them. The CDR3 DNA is TGTGCTAGTGGTTTACCCGGAGAAGAGACCCAGTACTTC. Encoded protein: CASGLPGEETQYF.

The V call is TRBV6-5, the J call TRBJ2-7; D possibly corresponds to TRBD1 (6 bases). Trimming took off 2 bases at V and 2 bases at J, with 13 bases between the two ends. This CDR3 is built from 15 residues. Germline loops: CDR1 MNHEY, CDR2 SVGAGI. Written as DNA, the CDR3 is TGTGCCAGCAGTTACGGACAGCCCTCGACCTACGAGCAGTACTTC. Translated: CASSYGQPSTYEQYF.

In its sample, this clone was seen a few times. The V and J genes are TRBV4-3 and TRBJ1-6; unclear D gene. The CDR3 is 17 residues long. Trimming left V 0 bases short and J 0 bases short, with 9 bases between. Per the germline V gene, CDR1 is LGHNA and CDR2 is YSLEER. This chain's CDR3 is CASSQEGRSSYNSPLHF. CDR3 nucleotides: TGCGCCAGCAGCCAAGAGGGCCGTAGCTCCTATAATTCACCCCTCCACTTT.

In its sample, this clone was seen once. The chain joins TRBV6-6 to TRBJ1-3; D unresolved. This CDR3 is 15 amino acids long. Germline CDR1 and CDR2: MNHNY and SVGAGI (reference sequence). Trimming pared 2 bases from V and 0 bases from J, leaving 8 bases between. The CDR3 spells CASSYASISGNTIYF. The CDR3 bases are TGTGCCAGCAGTTACGCGTCGATCTCTGGAAACACCATATATTTT.

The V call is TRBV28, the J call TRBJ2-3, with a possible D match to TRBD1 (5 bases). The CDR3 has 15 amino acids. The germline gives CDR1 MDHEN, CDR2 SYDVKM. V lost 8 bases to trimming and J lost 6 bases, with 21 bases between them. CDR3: CASVDTGRASDTQYF. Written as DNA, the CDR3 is TGTGCCAGCGTTGATACCGGCAGGGCGTCTGATACGCAGTATTTT. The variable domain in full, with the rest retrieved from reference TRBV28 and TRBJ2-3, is DVKVTQSSRYLVKRTGEKVFLECVQDMDHENMFWYRQDPGLGLRLIYFSYDVKMKEKGDIPEGYSVSREKKERFSLILESASTNQTSMYLCASVDTGRASDTQYFGPGTRLTVL.

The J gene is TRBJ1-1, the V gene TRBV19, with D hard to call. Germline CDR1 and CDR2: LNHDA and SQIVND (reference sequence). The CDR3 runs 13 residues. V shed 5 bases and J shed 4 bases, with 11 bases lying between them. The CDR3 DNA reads TGTGCCAGTAGTGTCCAAGGGAGCACTGAAGCTTTCTTT. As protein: CASSVQGSTEAFF.

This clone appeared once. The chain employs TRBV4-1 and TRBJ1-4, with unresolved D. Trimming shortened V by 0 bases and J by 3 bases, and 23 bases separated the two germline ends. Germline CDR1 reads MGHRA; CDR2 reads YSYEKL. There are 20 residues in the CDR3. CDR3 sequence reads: CASSQEGRPERVHSNEKLFF. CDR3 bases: TGCGCCAGCAGCCAAGAAGGGCGACCAGAGAGGGTACACTCTAATGAAAAACTGTTTTTT.

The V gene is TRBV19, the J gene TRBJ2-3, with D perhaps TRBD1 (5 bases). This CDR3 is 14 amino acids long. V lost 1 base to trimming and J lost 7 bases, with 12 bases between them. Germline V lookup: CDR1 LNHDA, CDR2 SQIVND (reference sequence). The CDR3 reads CASSIARGRNTQYF. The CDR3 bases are TGTGCCAGTAGTATAGCAAGGGGTAGAAATACGCAGTATTTT.

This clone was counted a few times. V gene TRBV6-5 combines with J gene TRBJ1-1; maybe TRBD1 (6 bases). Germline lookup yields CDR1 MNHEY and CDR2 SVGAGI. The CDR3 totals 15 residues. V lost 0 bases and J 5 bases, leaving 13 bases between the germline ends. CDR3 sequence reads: CASSYSRQGRTEAFF. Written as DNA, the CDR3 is TGTGCCAGCAGTTACTCGAGGCAGGGGAGAACTGAAGCTTTCTTT.

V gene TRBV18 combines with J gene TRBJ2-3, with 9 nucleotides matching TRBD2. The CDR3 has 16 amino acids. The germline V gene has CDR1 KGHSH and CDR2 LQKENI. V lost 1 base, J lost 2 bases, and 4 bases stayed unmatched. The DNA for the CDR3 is TGTGCCAGCTCACCACTCCTAGCGGGAAACACAGATACGCAGTATTTT. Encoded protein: CASSPLLAGNTDTQYF. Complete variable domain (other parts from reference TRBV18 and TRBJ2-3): NAGVMQNPRHLVRRRGQEARLRCSPMKGHSHVYWYRQLPEEGLKFMVYLQKENIIDESGMPKERFSAEFPKEGPSILRIQQVVRGDSAAYFCASSPLLAGNTDTQYFGPGTRLTVL.

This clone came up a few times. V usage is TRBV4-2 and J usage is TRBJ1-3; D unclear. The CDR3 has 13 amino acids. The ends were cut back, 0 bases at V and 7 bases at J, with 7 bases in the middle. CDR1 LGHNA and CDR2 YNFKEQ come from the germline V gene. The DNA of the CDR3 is TGTGCCAGCAGCCAAGAGCGGGCCAACACCATATATTTT. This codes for CASSQERANTIYF.

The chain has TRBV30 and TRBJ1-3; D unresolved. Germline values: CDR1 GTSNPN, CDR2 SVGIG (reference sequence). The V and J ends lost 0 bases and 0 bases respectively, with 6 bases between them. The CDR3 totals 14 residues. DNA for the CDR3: TGTGCCTGGAGTGTTAGCGACTCTGGAAACACCATATATTTT. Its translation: CAWSVSDSGNTIYF.

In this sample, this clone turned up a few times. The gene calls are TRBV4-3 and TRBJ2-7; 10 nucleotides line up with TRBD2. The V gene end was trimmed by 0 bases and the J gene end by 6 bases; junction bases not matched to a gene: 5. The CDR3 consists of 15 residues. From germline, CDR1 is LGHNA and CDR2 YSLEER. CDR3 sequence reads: CASSQDEGLASEQYF. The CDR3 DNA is TGCGCCAGCAGCCAAGATGAGGGACTAGCGAGCGAGCAGTACTTC.

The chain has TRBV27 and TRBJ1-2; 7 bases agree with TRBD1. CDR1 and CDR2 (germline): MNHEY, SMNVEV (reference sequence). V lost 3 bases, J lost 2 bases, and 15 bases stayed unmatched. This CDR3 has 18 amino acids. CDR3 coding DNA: TGTGCCAGCAGTTTTGGGGACAGCCCTCAACCTCCGAACTATGGCTACACCTTC. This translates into CASSFGDSPQPPNYGYTF.

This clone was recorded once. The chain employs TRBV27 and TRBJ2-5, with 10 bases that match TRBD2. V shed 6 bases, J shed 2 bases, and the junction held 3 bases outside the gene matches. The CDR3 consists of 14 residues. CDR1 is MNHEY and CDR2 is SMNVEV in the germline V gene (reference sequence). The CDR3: CASRLAGLQETQYF. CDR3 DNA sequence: TGTGCCAGCAGACTAGCGGGGTTACAAGAGACCCAGTACTTC.

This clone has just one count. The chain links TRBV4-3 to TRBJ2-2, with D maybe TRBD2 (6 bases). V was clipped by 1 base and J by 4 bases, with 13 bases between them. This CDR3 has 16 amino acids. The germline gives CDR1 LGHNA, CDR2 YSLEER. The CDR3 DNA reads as TGCGCCAGCAGCCAAGTGGGTCGGGGAGGCACCGGGGAGCTGTTTTTT. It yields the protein CASSQVGRGGTGELFF.

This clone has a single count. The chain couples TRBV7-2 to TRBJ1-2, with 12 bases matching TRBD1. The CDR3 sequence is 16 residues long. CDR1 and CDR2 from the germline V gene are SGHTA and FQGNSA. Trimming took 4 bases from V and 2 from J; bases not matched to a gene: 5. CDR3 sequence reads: CASSSPGQGANYGYTF. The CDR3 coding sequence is TGTGCCAGCAGCTCACCGGGACAGGGGGCGAACTATGGCTACACCTTC.